This record concerns one T cell receptor (beta chain) sequence. What it binds is unknown. Germline CDR1 is GTSNPN and CDR2 is SVGIG (reference sequence). The CDR3 totals 16 residues. After removal of 2 bases from V and 7 bases from J, the junction contained 9 bases not matched to a gene. This entry belongs to a study of T cell repertoires in ileal Crohn's disease. Whole-study context: All patients had surgery for stricturing (about 60%) or penetrating (about 39%) disease. Study-wide results and limits: Clonal expansions were more frequent in active smokers than non-smokers at surgery. Every patient over 26.8% clonality showed endoscopic recurrence. High-frequency clones were more common in sorted CD8 than CD4 cells.

Only in-frame clones appear in the TCRdb table, and some are missing; sequencing was by immunoSEQ multiplex PCR. The sample records about 62,000 clones, 70% to 90% being singletons. The time point was: neoterminal ileum biopsy at postoperative endoscopy, about 6 months after surgery. Sequences were obtained from ileal tissue. This receptor was taken from an adult with Crohn's disease. The chain uses TRBV30 and TRBJ2-1; 12 positions agree with TRBD2. CDR3 DNA sequence: TGTGCCTGGAGTTGGTGGACTAGCGGGGATGAAAATGAGCAGTTCTTC. Translating gives CAWSWWTSGDENEQFF.